This entry is about one T cell receptor beta chain. Its antigen is unidentified. All patients were untreated before thyroid surgery. This record comes from a study of metastatic and nonmetastatic thyroid tumors. Study as a whole: Repertoire comparison spanned blood and tumor or nodule tissue of malignant and benign thyroid patients. General observations from the study: Patients with malignant thyroid tumors reportedly had significantly higher TCR beta diversity than those with benign nodules, in blood and tumor.

Per the original methods: CDR3 was compared across clinicopathological groups, and the resulting differences were used to build a distant-metastasis classifier for papillary thyroid cancer. TCRdb reanalyzed the PCR reads with MiXCR. The V and J calls, along with clone size, are taken from TCRdb and not from the paper's own processing. Among 30,000 to 45,000 clones listed, around 21% were seen once. The J segment lost 7 bases and the V segment lost 0 bases, leaving 12 bases of the junction unmatched. The CDR3 totals 16 residues. Germline lookup yields CDR1 DFQATT and CDR2 SNEGSKA (reference sequence).

The sequenced sample was blood. The V and J genes are TRBV20-1 and TRBJ2-1, with 7 bases matching TRBD2. The sequence derives from a female donor with papillary thyroid cancer or a benign thyroid nodule (not recorded which). Some clones in this sample may be carry-over from other donors' samples. The CDR3 sequence: CSARDEGGRNGNEQFF. DNA for the CDR3: TGCAGTGCTAGAGATGAGGGCGGGAGAAATGGGAATGAGCAGTTCTTC.